This T cell receptor beta chain was recorded in a study of T cell repertoires in cytomegalovirus infection. Study details: Both a matching HLA type and CMV infection were indicated by public TCR beta signatures.

TCRdb redid the calling of the reads with MiXCR, one entry per CDR3 protein. The sample consists of around 210,000 distinct CDR3 sequences, approximately 6.7% of them appearing once. This CDR3 has 15 residues. V lost 5 bases, J lost 0 bases, and 11 bases lay in between. This clonotype was found a few times. The sequenced material came from PBMCs. The sequence derives from a human donor in good health (CMV status not recorded). Some clones in this sample may be carry-over from other donors' samples. V is TRBV12-3 or TRBV12-4 and J is TRBJ1-3; D possibly corresponds to TRBD1 (5 bases). The chain's CDR3 is CASSAGPYSGNTIYF. CDR3 coding DNA: TGTGCCAGCAGTGCGGGACCCTACTCTGGAAACACCATATATTTT.